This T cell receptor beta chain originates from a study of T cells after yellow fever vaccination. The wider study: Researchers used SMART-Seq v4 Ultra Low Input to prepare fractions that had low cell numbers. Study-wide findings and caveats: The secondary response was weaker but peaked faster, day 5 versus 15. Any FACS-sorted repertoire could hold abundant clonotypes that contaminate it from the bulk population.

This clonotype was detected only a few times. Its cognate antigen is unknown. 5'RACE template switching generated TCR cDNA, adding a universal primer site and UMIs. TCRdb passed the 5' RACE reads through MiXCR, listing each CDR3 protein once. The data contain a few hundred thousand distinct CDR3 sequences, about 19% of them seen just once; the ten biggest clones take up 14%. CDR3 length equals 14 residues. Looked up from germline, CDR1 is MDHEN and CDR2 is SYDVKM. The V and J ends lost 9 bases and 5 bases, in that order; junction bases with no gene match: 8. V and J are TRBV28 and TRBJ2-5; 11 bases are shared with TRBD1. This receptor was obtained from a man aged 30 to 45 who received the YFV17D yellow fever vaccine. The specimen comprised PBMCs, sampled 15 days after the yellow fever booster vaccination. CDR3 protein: CASRTGGVGETQYF. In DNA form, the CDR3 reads TGTGCCAGTAGGACAGGGGGCGTCGGGGAGACCCAGTACTTC.